The 16 T cell receptor beta chains listed next were all sequenced from one sample in a study of cytomegalovirus exposure and HLA in healthy donors. The PCR employed 60 Vbeta primers together with 13 Jbeta primers. Clones were sequenced by immunoSEQ multiplex PCR, and TCRdb holds only the in-frame ones, with some missing. The sample holds 63,000 or so clones, roughly four fifths seen once. Specimen: PBMCs. The receptor source for this set is a woman aged 25 to 39 in good health and CMV-seropositive.

V usage is TRBV5-6 and J usage is TRBJ1-1; TRBD1 agrees at 11 bases. Germline assignment: CDR1 SGHDT and CDR2 YYEEEE. The ends lost 2 bases at V and 6 bases at J; junction bases unmatched: 18. The CDR3 covers 19 residues. CDR3 coding DNA: TGTGCCAGCAGCTTCCCTCGGACAGGGGGCAAGGGTATCGGCGCTGAAGCTTTCTTT. Translation gives CASSFPRTGGKGIGAEAFF.

The CDR3 nucleotides are TGTGCCAGCAGTTACTCCGGGGGGACTGGGGCCAACGTCCTGACTTTC. Amino acid sequence: CASSYSGGTGANVLTF. This chain connects TRBV6-5 to TRBJ2-6; TRBD2 agrees at 7 bases. Germline loops: CDR1 MNHEY, CDR2 SVGAGI. The CDR3 covers 16 residues. The V gene end was trimmed by 0 bases and the J gene end by 2 bases; junction bases not matched to a gene: 1.

The sample holds a few counts of this clone. This chain uses TRBV6-5 with TRBJ1-1, with D hard to call. CDR1 and CDR2 from the germline V gene are MNHEY and SVGAGI. CDR3 size: 15 residues. Between the trimmed V and J ends, which lost 0 bases and 1 base, there was a span of 9 bases. CDR3 sequence reads: CASSYSSWANTEAFF. The CDR3 DNA is TGTGCCAGCAGTTACTCGAGTTGGGCGAACACTGAAGCTTTCTTT.

A single count supports this clone. The rearrangement uses TRBV7-2 and TRBJ1-6; 8 positions agree with TRBD1. V shed 2 bases and J 9 bases; nucleotides not matched to a gene: 6. Germline V gene data show CDR1 as SGHTA and CDR2 as FQGNSA. This CDR3 spans 15 amino acids. The DNA of the CDR3 is TGTGCCAGCAGCTTACAAAGGACAGGGAGTTCACCCCTCCACTTT. Its translation is CASSLQRTGSSPLHF.

The chain uses TRBV28 and TRBJ2-2, with 10 bases aligning to TRBD1. Unmatched junction bases numbered 11, after V lost 1 base and J lost 6 bases. The CDR3 loop spans 18 amino acids. Germline loops: CDR1 MDHEN, CDR2 SYDVKM. CDR3 sequence reads: CASSLFSGTGARAGELFF. As DNA, the CDR3 is TGTGCCAGCAGTTTATTTTCAGGGACAGGGGCGCGGGCCGGGGAGCTGTTTTTT.

V is TRBV10-2 and J is TRBJ2-7, with 7 bases matching TRBD2. The CDR3 length is 15 residues. Germline V gives CDR1 WSHSY, CDR2 SAAADI. J lost 7 bases, V lost 2 bases, and 11 bases had no gene match. CDR3 loop: CASSEGRLARGEQYF. DNA for the CDR3: TGCGCCAGCAGTGAGGGGCGACTAGCTCGGGGGGAGCAGTACTTC.

This rearrangement joins TRBV29-1 to TRBJ1-2; D remains ambiguous. CDR3 length: 11 amino acids. Trimming stripped 6 bases from V and 10 bases from J, with 15 bases between. Germline CDR1 SQVTM, CDR2 ANQGSEA. The CDR3 DNA is TGCAGCGTCGTTATGACTGGTCTCTACACCTTC. Its translation: CSVVMTGLYTF.

This clone was counted only a few times. V and J are TRBV5-1 and TRBJ2-5; 14 positions match TRBD2. Germline values: CDR1 SGHRS, CDR2 YFSETQ. The CDR3 contains 22 residues. The V and J ends lost 5 bases and 0 bases, in that order; junction bases with no gene match: 21. The CDR3 coding sequence is TGCGCCAGCAGGCCCGGGACACGGACTAGCGGGAGGCTCGAAGGGTACCAAGAGACCCAGTACTTC. Translation gives CASRPGTRTSGRLEGYQETQYF.

This rearrangement joins TRBV28 to TRBJ1-4; 9 nucleotides match TRBD1. Germline CDR1 reads MDHEN; CDR2 reads SYDVKM. This CDR3 has 16 amino acids. The V and J ends lost 2 bases and 5 bases, in that order; junction bases with no gene match: 6. The CDR3 reads CASSLPGDRGNEKLFF. The CDR3 nucleotides read TGTGCCAGCAGTTTACCCGGTGACAGGGGGAATGAAAAACTGTTTTTT.

The chain employs TRBV6-8 and TRBJ2-2, with D unclear. Germline V gene data show CDR1 as MNHGY and CDR2 as SAAAGT. The V end was cut by 8 bases, the J end by 5 bases, with 6 bases between. The CDR3 is 11 amino acids. CDR3 loop: CASLRTGELFF. CDR3 nucleotides: TGTGCCAGCCTACGAACCGGGGAGCTGTTTTTT.

The gene calls are TRBV4-2 and TRBJ2-7; 9 bases align to TRBD1. CDR3 length equals 15 residues. The V gene end was trimmed by 4 bases and the J gene end by 4 bases; junction bases not matched to a gene: 8. Germline CDR1 is LGHNA and CDR2 is YNFKEQ. The CDR3 here is CASSPGQGIIYEQYF. As DNA, the CDR3 is TGTGCCAGCAGCCCGGGACAGGGAATAATTTACGAGCAGTACTTC.

This clone was found once. The CDR3 region has the DNA TGCGCCAGCAGCTTGATAGACTCCTCCTACGAGCAGTACTTC. Its protein is CASSLIDSSYEQYF. This rearrangement joins TRBV5-1 to TRBJ2-7; D unclear. Trimming left V 1 base short and J 0 bases short, with 8 bases between. The CDR3 sequence is 14 residues long. Germline CDR1 is SGHRS and CDR2 is YFSETQ.

This clone was picked up a small number of times. The chain combines TRBV11-2 with TRBJ1-3; 7 bases fit TRBD1. J gave up 0 bases and V 5 bases, and 10 bases lay outside the gene matches. Germline values: CDR1 SGHAT, CDR2 FQNNGV. The CDR3 spans 17 residues. The CDR3 DNA follows: TGTGCCAGCAGCGGGATAAAGGGACAGCACTCTGGAAACACCATATATTTT. It encodes CASSGIKGQHSGNTIYF.

This clone showed up just a few times. The J gene is TRBJ1-5, the V gene TRBV7-9; possibly TRBD1 for D (5 bases). Germline lookup yields CDR1 SEHNR and CDR2 FQNEAQ (reference sequence). CDR3 length: 13 amino acids. Trimming pared 2 bases from V and 6 bases from J, leaving 8 bases between. CDR3 in DNA: TGTGCCAGCAGCTTAAACCAGGGTCAGCCCCAGCATTTT. Translation: CASSLNQGQPQHF.

This chain links TRBV5-1 with TRBJ1-2; D is perhaps TRBD1 (5 bases). The CDR3 spans 13 residues. Germline V gene data show CDR1 as SGHRS and CDR2 as YFSETQ. V shed 6 bases and J shed 7 bases, with 16 bases lying between them. This CDR3 is CASNLGPTAGYTF. The CDR3 nucleotides are TGCGCCAGCAACCTGGGGCCTACCGCTGGCTACACCTTC.

Here the CDR3 DNA reads TGTGCCAGTAGTGAAGGGGGCCTTCAGCCCCAGCATTTT. Amino acid sequence: CASSEGGLQPQHF. This chain connects TRBV19 to TRBJ1-5; 7 bases align to TRBD1. With V trimmed by 5 bases and J by 6 bases, 4 bases remained unmatched. The CDR3 has 13 residues. Germline CDR1 and CDR2: LNHDA and SQIVND (reference sequence).